The source of this T cell receptor (beta chain) is a study of Graves' ophthalmopathy and Graves' hyperthyroidism. Study findings and constraints: Detected in blood as well were most expanded thyroid clonotypes with frequency above 0.001. The model reached approximately 71% sensitivity and 72.22% specificity for predicting ophthalmopathy progression.

As for this clonotype: The antigen is not known.

Beta-chain TCR CDR3 regions were amplified from RNA transcripts. An opening RT-PCR round employed HTBI primers and preceded a second-round multiplex PCR. Via MiXCR, TCRdb re-called the multiplex PCR reads, giving one row per CDR3 protein. The sample holds 740,000 or so distinct CDR3 sequences, around 40% seen once. V gave up 11 bases and J gave up 6 bases, with 23 bases separating them. The CDR3 loop spans 16 amino acids. CDR1 is MGHDK, CDR2 SYGVNS, per germline. The authors diagnosed from clinical symptoms, serum thyroxine, TRAb, thyroid ultrasound and orbital computed tomography. Source material: peripheral blood. The chain is built from TRBV25-1 and TRBJ1-6; possible D gene TRBD1, 5 bases. The TCR sequence derives from an adult man with Graves' ophthalmopathy. The CDR3 sequence is CAWSVRRGSGNSPLHF. DNA for the CDR3: TGTGCCTGGAGTGTACGTCGGGGCAGTGGTAATTCACCCCTCCACTTT.